Following are 13 T cell receptor beta chains from one sample sequenced in a study of blood T cell repertoires in COVID-19. Only in-frame clones appear in the TCRdb table, and some are missing; sequencing was by immunoSEQ multiplex PCR. The sample contains some 48,000 clones, 90% of which appear only once. Source material: peripheral blood. The receptors come from a man between 65 and 85 years old with acute or convalescent COVID-19.

The chain uses TRBV9 and TRBJ1-3; no firm D call. Germline CDR1 reads SGDLS; CDR2 reads YYNGEE. This CDR3 is built from 16 residues. The V and J ends lost 0 bases and 0 bases respectively, with 10 bases between them. CDR3 DNA sequence: TGTGCCAGCAGCGTAGATCCGATCAGCTCTGGAAACACCATATATTTT. This gives the protein CASSVDPISSGNTIYF.

The gene calls are TRBV18 and TRBJ2-2, with a weak D call TRBD1 (6 bases). Germline CDR1 and CDR2: KGHSH and LQKENI. V lost 5 bases and J lost 2, with 15 bases in between. The CDR3 has 16 residues. The CDR3 loop is CASSLLGTHNTGELFF. CDR3 nucleotides: TGTGCCAGCTCATTACTCGGGACACACAACACCGGGGAGCTGTTTTTT. Full variable domain (rest looked up from reference TRBV18 and TRBJ2-2): NAGVMQNPRHLVRRRGQEARLRCSPMKGHSHVYWYRQLPEEGLKFMVYLQKENIIDESGMPKERFSAEFPKEGPSILRIQQVVRGDSAAYFCASSLLGTHNTGELFFGEGSRLTVL.

This clone was observed once. The V and J genes are TRBV7-7 and TRBJ1-1; 7 nucleotides align to TRBD1. V shed 4 bases, J shed 1 base, and the junction held 9 bases outside the gene matches. The CDR3 contains 16 residues. Germline loops: CDR1 SSHAT, CDR2 FNYEAQ (reference sequence). CDR3 bases: TGTGCCAGCAGCTCCTTCCCCAAGGGGGCGAACACTGAAGCTTTCTTT. Its protein product is CASSSFPKGANTEAFF. The full variable domain, completed using reference TRBV7-7 and TRBJ1-1, is GAGVSQSPRYKVTKRGQDVTLRCDPISSHATLYWYQQALGQGPEFLTYFNYEAQPDKSGLPSDRFSAERPEGSISTLTIQRTEQRDSAMYRCASSSFPKGANTEAFFGQGTRLTVV.

The chain carries TRBV19 and TRBJ1-2, with D unresolved. Trimming stripped 0 bases from V and 5 bases from J, with 19 bases between. CDR3 length: 17 amino acids. From germline, CDR1 is LNHDA and CDR2 SQIVND (reference sequence). The CDR3 DNA sequence: TGTGCCAGTAGTATAGATCGCAGGTACGCAAACCTTTATGGCTACACCTTC. It encodes CASSIDRRYANLYGYTF.

V is TRBV6-2 or TRBV6-3 and J is TRBJ2-1, with 9 positions matching TRBD2. Trimming removed 3 bases from V and 6 bases from J; junction bases left unmatched: 6. The CDR3 length is 15 residues. The germline CDR1 and CDR2 sequences are MNHEY and SVGEGT. Here the CDR3 DNA reads TGTGCCAGCAGTTATACGGCGGGGGGGAGCAATGAGCAGTTCTTC. Translated, it gives CASSYTAGGSNEQFF.

The V call is TRBV7-2, the J call TRBJ2-1; 10 bases align to TRBD1. V trimming: 4 bases; J trimming: 2 bases; junction bases outside the gene matches: 5. The CDR3 has 16 amino acids. Germline CDR1 is SGHTA and CDR2 is FQGNSA. The CDR3 protein is CASSYLGTGAYNEQFF. CDR3 nucleotides: TGTGCCAGCAGCTATCTCGGGACAGGGGCCTACAATGAGCAGTTCTTC.

The chain carries TRBV7-6 and TRBJ2-2, with TRBD2 identical over 8 bases. The CDR3 has 17 amino acids. Germline lookup yields CDR1 SGHVS and CDR2 FNYEAQ. V was pared by 6 bases and J by 4 bases, with 13 bases of the junction left unmatched. CDR3 loop: CASRSPRGEGSTGELFF. The CDR3 DNA follows: TGTGCCAGCAGATCTCCGCGGGGGGAGGGATCCACCGGGGAGCTGTTTTTT. Full variable domain (outside the CDR3, taken from reference TRBV7-6 and TRBJ2-2): GAGVSQSPRYKVTKRGQDVALRCDPISGHVSLYWYRQALGQGPEFLTYFNYEAQQDKSGLPNDRFSAERPEGSISTLTIQRTEQRDSAMYRCASRSPRGEGSTGELFFGEGSRLTVL.

V is TRBV5-1 and J is TRBJ1-4; D not resolved. Trimming took off 1 base at V and 0 bases at J, with 4 bases between the two ends. There are 14 residues in the CDR3. CDR1 is SGHRS, CDR2 YFSETQ, per germline. CDR3 protein: CASSLTATNEKLFF. DNA for the CDR3: TGCGCCAGCAGCTTGACAGCAACTAATGAAAAACTGTTTTTT. Using reference TRBV5-1 and TRBJ1-4 for the parts outside the CDR3, the full variable domain is KAGVTQTPRYLIKTRGQQVTLSCSPISGHRSVSWYQQTPGQGLQFLFEYFSETQRNKGNFPGRFSGRQFSNSRSEMNVSTLELGDSALYLCASSLTATNEKLFFGSGTQLSVL.

This chain connects TRBV18 to TRBJ2-5; no definite D call. V lost 0 bases and J 5 bases, leaving 7 bases between the germline ends. CDR1 and CDR2 (germline): KGHSH, LQKENI. The CDR3 runs 13 residues. CDR3 protein: CASSPPRVETQYF. The DNA for the CDR3 is TGTGCCAGCTCACCACCGAGAGTGGAGACCCAGTACTTC.

The V and J genes are TRBV18 and TRBJ1-6; TRBD1 agrees at 7 bases. After removal of 2 bases from V and 8 bases from J, the junction contained 3 bases not matched to a gene. Germline CDR1 KGHSH, CDR2 LQKENI. This CDR3 comprises 14 residues. The DNA for the CDR3 is TGTGCCAGCTCACCAGGACAGGCTGATTCACCCCTCCACTTT. Protein sequence: CASSPGQADSPLHF. Drawing the rest from reference TRBV18 and TRBJ1-6, the complete variable domain is NAGVMQNPRHLVRRRGQEARLRCSPMKGHSHVYWYRQLPEEGLKFMVYLQKENIIDESGMPKERFSAEFPKEGPSILRIQQVVRGDSAAYFCASSPGQADSPLHFGNGTRLTVT.

This clone is a singleton in its sample. The gene calls are TRBV5-1 and TRBJ1-1; 9 nucleotides line up with TRBD1. The germline V gene encodes CDR1 SGHRS and CDR2 YFSETQ. There are 16 residues in the CDR3. V lost 4 bases, J lost 1 base, and 8 bases stayed unmatched. This CDR3 is CASSNTGGYGNTEAFF. The CDR3 nucleotides read TGCGCCAGCAGCAACACAGGGGGCTACGGGAACACTGAAGCTTTCTTT. Using reference TRBV5-1 and TRBJ1-1 for the parts outside the CDR3, the full variable domain is KAGVTQTPRYLIKTRGQQVTLSCSPISGHRSVSWYQQTPGQGLQFLFEYFSETQRNKGNFPGRFSGRQFSNSRSEMNVSTLELGDSALYLCASSNTGGYGNTEAFFGQGTRLTVV.

The chain couples TRBV7-6 to TRBJ2-2; D gene uncertain. The V end was cut by 1 base, the J end by 1 base, with 7 bases between. Germline V gives CDR1 SGHVS, CDR2 FNYEAQ. There are 15 residues in the CDR3. CDR3 in DNA: TGTGCCAGCAGCTTAGGATACGGGAACACCGGGGAGCTGTTTTTT. Translating it yields CASSLGYGNTGELFF.

The rearrangement uses TRBV30 and TRBJ2-7; possibly TRBD1 for D (5 bases). Looked up from germline, CDR1 is GTSNPN and CDR2 is SVGIG (reference sequence). V was clipped by 2 bases and J by 4 bases, with 15 bases between them. The CDR3 totals 14 residues. CDR3 protein: CAWSHAGLRYEQYF. The CDR3 DNA follows: TGTGCCTGGAGTCACGCAGGGCTTCGGTACGAGCAGTACTTC.